A single sample gave rise to the 23 T cell receptor beta chains below, sequenced in a study of blood T cell repertoires in COVID-19. The data were produced by immunoSEQ multiplex PCR, yet TCRdb's version contains in-frame clones alone and is incomplete. The table records about 200,000 clones, 85% to 90% of them present only once. The sequenced sample was peripheral blood. The receptors originated from a woman in her 50s with COVID-19, enrolled during active disease.

The V gene is TRBV5-1, the J gene TRBJ1-2; TRBD1 matches 7 bases. Germline assignment: CDR1 SGHRS and CDR2 YFSETQ. Trimming removed 4 bases from V and 8 bases from J; junction bases left unmatched: 17. The CDR3 spans 16 residues. In nucleotides, the CDR3 is TGCGCCAGCAGCGTAAGACAGGGCCAAAGGGGGAAAGGCTACACCTTC. Its translation: CASSVRQGQRGKGYTF. Based on the CDR3 plus reference TRBV5-1 and TRBJ1-2, the full variable domain is KAGVTQTPRYLIKTRGQQVTLSCSPISGHRSVSWYQQTPGQGLQFLFEYFSETQRNKGNFPGRFSGRQFSNSRSEMNVSTLELGDSALYLCASSVRQGQRGKGYTFGSGTRLTVV.

This chain connects TRBV12-5 to TRBJ1-3; TRBD1 might be the D (6 bases). The CDR3 extends over 18 amino acids. Trimming took off 4 bases at V and 0 bases at J, with 19 bases between the two ends. CDR1 and CDR2 (germline): LGHNT, FRNRAP. The CDR3 DNA is TGTGCTAGTGGTTCTAACACAGGGACACTTCACTCTGGAAACACCATATATTTT. This sequence encodes CASGSNTGTLHSGNTIYF.

V gene TRBV7-2 combines with J gene TRBJ2-5; 11 positions match TRBD2. J was trimmed by 1 base and V by 4 bases; bases with no gene match: 8. Germline values: CDR1 SGHTA, CDR2 FQGNSA. The CDR3 has 17 residues. CDR3 sequence reads: CASSSRLAGHFQETQYF. The CDR3 DNA reads TGTGCCAGCAGCTCCAGACTAGCGGGGCACTTCCAAGAGACCCAGTACTTC.

This clone showed up just a few times. J is TRBJ2-7 and V is TRBV28; D is possibly TRBD2 (5 bases). The V gene lost 7 bases and the J gene lost 2 bases, with 9 bases spanning the gap. The germline V gene has CDR1 MDHEN and CDR2 SYDVKM. This CDR3 has 12 amino acids. CDR3 nucleotides: TGTGCCAGCAATAGCGCTACCTACGAGCAGTACTTC. Protein sequence: CASNSATYEQYF.

This chain uses TRBV3-1 (or the pseudogene TRBV3-2) with TRBJ1-2, with D perhaps TRBD1 (6 bases). Germline V CDR1 and CDR2: LGHDT, YNNKEL (reference sequence). There are 14 residues in the CDR3. Trimming removed 4 bases at V and 4 bases at J, with 13 bases between. The CDR3 sequence is CASSPPDRPYGYTF. CDR3 DNA sequence: TGTGCCAGCAGCCCCCCTGACAGGCCCTATGGCTACACCTTC.

This chain links TRBV2 with TRBJ1-1, with D possibly TRBD1 on 6 matching bases. Germline assignment: CDR1 SNHLY and CDR2 FYNNEI. V shed 7 bases and J shed 0 bases, with 15 bases lying between them. The CDR3 covers 15 residues. CDR3 bases: TGTGCCAGCAAGGCACAGGGTAGCCTGAACACTGAAGCTTTCTTT. Amino acids: CASKAQGSLNTEAFF.

This clone was detected only once. V usage is TRBV7-7 and J usage is TRBJ2-1; 7 bases align to TRBD1. The CDR3 totals 13 residues. The junction had 2 bases not matched to a gene; V was cut back by 4 bases and J by 5 bases. Germline-derived CDR1 and CDR2 are SSHAT and FNYEAQ (reference sequence). Here the CDR3 DNA reads TGTGCCAGCAGCTCAGACAGGGACAATGAGCAGTTCTTC. Translated, it gives CASSSDRDNEQFF.

The V gene is TRBV10-3, the J gene TRBJ2-1; 8 nucleotides agree with TRBD2. Per the germline V gene, CDR1 is ENHRY and CDR2 is SYGVKD. Trimming at V came to 6 bases and at J to 4 bases, leaving 5 bases not matched to a gene. CDR3 length equals 14 residues. In nucleotides, the CDR3 is TGTGCCATCAGACGGGGGGGCGGATACAATGAGCAGTTCTTC. It codes for CAIRRGGGYNEQFF.

V is TRBV12-3 or TRBV12-4 and J is TRBJ2-1; D call uncertain. This CDR3 region has 13 residues. V was clipped by 7 bases and J by 7 bases, with 14 bases between them. Here the CDR3 reads CASTGGARNEQFF. CDR3 bases: TGTGCCAGCACTGGTGGAGCGAGAAATGAGCAGTTCTTC.

The V gene is TRBV4-1, the J gene TRBJ2-2, with 7 bases aligning to TRBD1. Germline V gene sequence: CDR1 MGHRA, CDR2 YSYEKL. Trimming removed 0 bases from V and 6 bases from J; junction bases left unmatched: 7. The CDR3 runs to 16 residues. CDR3: CASSQENRGLAGELFF. CDR3 nucleotides: TGCGCCAGCAGCCAAGAGAACAGGGGATTAGCCGGGGAGCTGTTTTTT.

The V call is TRBV19, the J call TRBJ1-5; no definite D call. V lost 7 bases, J lost 14 bases, and 15 bases lay in between. The CDR3 is 11 amino acids. The germline V gene encodes CDR1 LNHDA and CDR2 SQIVND (reference sequence). The CDR3: CASTGALSEHF. CDR3 coding DNA: TGTGCCAGTACCGGTGCGTTGTCTGAGCATTTT. The complete variable domain, with remaining parts taken from reference TRBV19 and TRBJ1-5, reads DGGITQSPKYLFRKEGQNVTLSCEQNLNHDAMYWYRQDPGQGLRLIYYSQIVNDFQKGDIAEGYSVSREKKESFPLTVTSAQKNPTAFYLCASTGALSEHFGDGTRLSIL.

The gene calls are TRBV28 and TRBJ2-2; a weak D match, TRBD1 (6 bases). Germline V CDR1 and CDR2: MDHEN, SYDVKM. Trimming pared 7 bases from V and 7 bases from J, leaving 22 bases between. There are 16 residues in the CDR3. Here the CDR3 DNA reads TGTGCCAGCACAGGGGTCCTACGGACCGGAGGCGGGGAGCTGTTTTTT. This sequence encodes CASTGVLRTGGGELFF.

The chain uses TRBV7-2 and TRBJ1-2, with D unclear. Deletions cut 4 bases from V and 2 bases from J, with 8 bases between. Looked up from germline, CDR1 is SGHTA and CDR2 is FQGNSA. The CDR3 contains 13 residues. This chain's CDR3 is CASSSTKNYGYTF. DNA of the CDR3: TGTGCCAGCAGCTCGACAAAAAACTATGGCTACACCTTC.

The rearrangement joins TRBV6-5 to TRBJ2-2; 8 bases are a match to TRBD2. The CDR3 totals 14 residues. The V gene end was trimmed by 7 bases and the J gene end by 1 base; junction bases not matched to a gene: 2. Germline CDR1 and CDR2: MNHEY and SVGAGI. The CDR3 is CASNRGGNTGELFF. In DNA form, the CDR3 reads TGTGCCAGCAACCGGGGGGGGAACACCGGGGAGCTGTTTTTT.

The chain is built from TRBV4-2 and TRBJ2-7; 9 bases are a match to TRBD2. Germline loops: CDR1 LGHNA, CDR2 YNFKEQ. V lost 1 base and J lost 4; bases outside the gene matches: 2. The CDR3 is made up of 14 amino acids. The CDR3 here is CASSQGAGGYEQYF. CDR3 DNA sequence: TGTGCCAGCAGCCAAGGAGCGGGGGGTTACGAGCAGTACTTC.

The rearrangement joins TRBV7-9 to TRBJ2-7; D is undetermined. Per the germline V gene, CDR1 is SEHNR and CDR2 is FQNEAQ (reference sequence). The CDR3 spans 14 residues. The V gene lost 5 bases and the J gene lost 1 base, with 12 bases spanning the gap. CDR3 sequence (DNA): TGTGCCAGCAGCGCTGGTGGGCTTTCCTACGAGCAGTACTTC. The encoded protein is CASSAGGLSYEQYF.

The chain couples TRBV28 to TRBJ2-2; a weak D match, TRBD2 (5 bases). The germline V and J ends were trimmed by 8 bases and 7 bases, with 23 bases remaining between them. The CDR3 has 16 residues. Germline values: CDR1 MDHEN, CDR2 SYDVKM. The CDR3 is CASASLKASYIGELFF. The CDR3 DNA sequence: TGTGCCAGCGCCTCCCTAAAGGCTAGCTATATCGGGGAGCTGTTTTTT.

The genes are TRBV6-1 and TRBJ2-7; TRBD1 aligns across 8 bases. V was clipped by 3 bases and J by 2 bases; unmatched bases: 6. CDR1 and CDR2 from the germline V gene are MNHNS and SASEGT. The CDR3 covers 15 residues. The CDR3 DNA reads TGTGCCAGCAGTGATCCTAGGACAGGGACCTACGAGCAGTACGTC. As protein: CASSDPRTGTYEQYV.

The J gene is TRBJ1-1, the V gene TRBV6-1; 8 nucleotides align to TRBD1. The junction had 8 bases not matched to a gene; V was cut back by 4 bases and J by 1 base. The germline gives CDR1 MNHNS, CDR2 SASEGT. This CDR3 has 16 residues. Here the CDR3 reads CASSVETGVTNTEAFF. DNA for the CDR3: TGTGCCAGCAGTGTAGAGACAGGGGTGACGAACACTGAAGCTTTCTTT.

This rearrangement joins TRBV6-1 to TRBJ2-3; D call uncertain. Germline CDR1 MNHNS, CDR2 SASEGT. V lost 2 bases to trimming and J lost 1 base, with 4 bases between them. The CDR3 has 13 residues. As DNA, the CDR3 is TGTGCCAGCAGTGAACAGGGCACAGATACGCAGTATTTT. The encoded protein is CASSEQGTDTQYF.

DNA for the CDR3: TGTGCCAGCAGCCCTAATTCGAGGAAGCCCCAGCATTTT. Amino acids: CASSPNSRKPQHF. V usage is TRBV11-2 and J usage is TRBJ1-5; unclear D gene. The CDR3 totals 13 residues. The germline V gene has CDR1 SGHAT and CDR2 FQNNGV. V lost 5 bases, J lost 8 bases, and 13 bases lay in between.

V gene TRBV4-1 combines with J gene TRBJ2-1; TRBD2 agrees at 9 bases. This CDR3 contains 16 residues. In germline, CDR1 is MGHRA, CDR2 YSYEKL. J lost 7 bases, V lost 0 bases, and 7 bases had no gene match. CDR3 region: CASSQDRVAGDNEQFF. The CDR3 nucleotides read TGCGCCAGCAGCCAAGATCGGGTAGCGGGGGATAATGAGCAGTTCTTC.

The chain has TRBV19 and TRBJ1-5; unclear D gene. This CDR3 region has 20 residues. Germline CDR1 is LNHDA and CDR2 is SQIVND (reference sequence). The germline V and J ends were trimmed by 3 bases and 0 bases, with 24 bases remaining between them. The DNA for the CDR3 is TGTGCCAGTAGTATCGGAAGATCCGGAATTAACGGGTATAGCAATCAGCCCCAGCATTTT. Encoded protein: CASSIGRSGINGYSNQPQHF.